A single sample gave rise to the 28 T cell receptor beta chains below, sequenced in a study of cytomegalovirus exposure and HLA in healthy donors. The protocol was immunoSEQ multiplex PCR, while the TCRdb copy is restricted to in-frame clones and leaves out a portion. The profile shows 140,000 or so clones, about 87% of them singletons. Sequences were obtained from PBMCs. The source is a man aged 18-30 years in good health and CMV-seropositive.

As to this clone: The same CDR3 can be traced to other DNA sequences in this sample. The chain employs TRBV29-1 and TRBJ1-2, with TRBD1 matching 9 bases. Trimming cost V 6 bases and J 5 bases; bases outside gene matches: 1. This CDR3 is 11 amino acids long. From germline, CDR1 is SQVTM and CDR2 ANQGSEA. The CDR3 DNA is TGCAGCGTGGACAGGGGTTATGGCTACACCTTC. Translated, it gives CSVDRGYGYTF.

The chain has TRBV30 and TRBJ2-7; maybe TRBD1 (5 bases). The length of the CDR3 is 12 residues. V was clipped by 0 bases and J by 5 bases, with 8 bases between them. From germline, CDR1 is GTSNPN and CDR2 SVGIG (reference sequence). The CDR3 coding sequence is TGTGCCTGGAGTGTTGCAGGGAACGAGCAGTACTTC. Translated, it gives CAWSVAGNEQYF. The full variable domain, its missing parts supplied by reference TRBV30 and TRBJ2-7, is SQTIHQWPATLVQPVGSPLSLECTVEGTSNPNLYWYRQAAGRGLQLLFYSVGIGQISSEVPQNLSASRPQDRQFILSSKKLLLSDSGFYLCAWSVAGNEQYFGPGTRLTVT.

The rearrangement links TRBV6-1 to TRBJ1-1; the D is unclear. The V gene's germline CDR1 is MNHNS and CDR2 SASEGT. The V gene lost 5 bases and the J gene lost 0 bases, with 10 bases spanning the gap. CDR3 length: 14 amino acids. The CDR3 loop is CASSYGLLNTEAFF. DNA of the CDR3: TGTGCCAGCAGTTATGGACTGTTGAACACTGAAGCTTTCTTT.

V and J are TRBV7-9 and TRBJ1-2; no firm D call. V shed 5 bases and J shed 2 bases, with 18 bases lying between them. The germline V gene encodes CDR1 SEHNR and CDR2 FQNEAQ (reference sequence). This CDR3 spans 16 amino acids. The CDR3, as DNA: TGTGCCAGCAGCCAGACGGGGTGGGAAAACAACTATGGCTACACCTTC. Translation: CASSQTGWENNYGYTF. Drawing the rest from reference TRBV7-9 and TRBJ1-2, the complete variable domain is DTGVSQNPRHKITKRGQNVTFRCDPISEHNRLYWYRQTLGQGPEFLTYFQNEAQLEKSRLLSDRFSAERPKGSFSTLEIQRTEQGDSAMYLCASSQTGWENNYGYTFGSGTRLTVV.

This clone was seen only once. The chain combines TRBV28 with TRBJ1-1, with D possibly TRBD1 on 6 matching bases. V was clipped by 6 bases and J by 2 bases, with 16 bases between them. The CDR3 has 15 residues. The germline V gene encodes CDR1 MDHEN and CDR2 SYDVKM. CDR3 amino acids: CASSPTRTANTEAFF. CDR3 sequence (DNA): TGTGCCAGCAGCCCTACCCGGACAGCAAACACTGAAGCTTTCTTT.

V and J are TRBV19 and TRBJ1-2, with D perhaps TRBD1 (6 bases). Germline values: CDR1 LNHDA, CDR2 SQIVND (reference sequence). The CDR3 spans 13 residues. Trimming pared 2 bases from V and 9 bases from J, leaving 13 bases between. CDR3 sequence (DNA): TGTGCCAGTAGTATACAGGGGATCGATAGCTACACCTTC. Translating it yields CASSIQGIDSYTF.

The gene calls are TRBV19 and TRBJ1-1, with 8 bases matching TRBD1. CDR1 and CDR2 (germline): LNHDA, SQIVND (reference sequence). Trimming took 9 bases from V and 1 from J; bases not matched to a gene: 4. The CDR3 sequence is 13 residues long. CDR3 in DNA: TGTGCCAGCATACAGGGGGAGAACACTGAAGCTTTCTTT. Translating it yields CASIQGENTEAFF.

The chain couples TRBV7-3 to TRBJ1-3, with D possibly TRBD1 on 6 matching bases. Germline V CDR1 and CDR2: SGHTA, FQGTGA. CDR3 length: 15 amino acids. The V and J ends lost 0 bases and 3 bases respectively, with 9 bases between them. CDR3: CASSLTPGVGNTIYF. The CDR3 bases are TGTGCCAGCAGCTTAACACCAGGGGTTGGAAACACCATATATTTT.

This chain joins TRBV7-6 and TRBJ2-1, with 10 positions matching TRBD2. Germline V gives CDR1 SGHVS, CDR2 FNYEAQ. The V and J ends lost 5 bases and 7 bases, in that order; junction bases with no gene match: 11. The CDR3 covers 16 residues. The CDR3 loop is CASSPNLAGAGNEQFF. The CDR3 coding sequence is TGTGCCAGCAGCCCTAATCTAGCGGGAGCTGGAAATGAGCAGTTCTTC.

The rearrangement joins TRBV4-2 to TRBJ1-2; tentative D call: TRBD1 (5 bases). V was cut by 0 bases and J by 8 bases, with 19 bases left in between. CDR1 and CDR2 from the germline V gene are LGHNA and YNFKEQ. The CDR3 has 16 residues. The CDR3 sequence is CASSQEYGAVDYGYTF. The CDR3 nucleotides are TGTGCCAGCAGCCAAGAGTATGGGGCCGTTGATTACGGCTACACCTTC.

This clone was counted only a few times. V and J are TRBV27 and TRBJ1-5; no firm D call. Trimming took 6 bases from V and 0 from J, leaving 12 bases between them. Germline V gene data show CDR1 as MNHEY and CDR2 as SMNVEV (reference sequence). The CDR3 has 15 residues. The CDR3 loop reads CASRLTILSNQPQHF. The DNA of the CDR3 is TGTGCCAGCAGACTCACGATTCTTAGCAATCAGCCCCAGCATTTT.

This clone turned up a few times. This sequence joins TRBV6-1 and TRBJ1-5; D not certain. The CDR3 is 13 residues long. CDR1 MNHNS and CDR2 SASEGT come from the germline V gene. V was clipped by 2 bases and J by 7 bases, with 9 bases between them. This CDR3 is CASSESPGQPQHF. CDR3 bases: TGTGCCAGCAGTGAATCCCCAGGACAGCCCCAGCATTTT.

The V call is TRBV7-6, the J call TRBJ2-1; 9 nucleotides line up with TRBD1. CDR1 and CDR2 (germline): SGHVS, FNYEAQ. With 5 bases clipped from V and 5 bases from J, the junction kept 10 bases outside the gene matches. The CDR3 totals 16 residues. CDR3 nucleotides: TGTGCCAGCAGCCATACAGGGGGCGCCCGGGACAATGAGCAGTTCTTC. The encoded protein is CASSHTGGARDNEQFF.

The chain is built from TRBV6-4 and TRBJ2-7; 9 nucleotides match TRBD1. There are 15 residues in the CDR3. The junction had 10 bases not matched to a gene; V was cut back by 5 bases and J by 5 bases. CDR1 and CDR2 from the germline V gene are MRHNA and SNTAGT. Here the CDR3 reads CASSTRDREGHEQYF. The CDR3 DNA reads as TGTGCCAGCAGTACACGGGACAGGGAGGGACACGAGCAGTACTTC.

This clone was counted a single time. This chain joins TRBV6-5 and TRBJ1-1; a possible D gene is TRBD1 (6 bases). The V and J ends lost 0 bases and 4 bases respectively, with 15 bases between them. The CDR3 runs 16 residues. CDR1 is MNHEY and CDR2 is SVGAGI in the germline V gene. CDR3: CASSYSGPQGTTEAFF. The CDR3 DNA reads TGTGCCAGCAGTTACTCAGGTCCACAGGGTACCACTGAAGCTTTCTTT.

The genes are TRBV27 and TRBJ2-1, with 8 bases fitting TRBD2. Germline CDR1 and CDR2: MNHEY and SMNVEV (reference sequence). The CDR3 covers 14 residues. V shed 6 bases, J shed 5 bases, and the junction held 6 bases outside the gene matches. The DNA for the CDR3 is TGTGCCAGCAGACTAGCGGAGGACAACAATGAGCAGTTCTTC. This sequence encodes CASRLAEDNNEQFF.

The chain uses TRBV18 and TRBJ2-1; D is possibly TRBD2 (6 bases). Trimming cost V 5 bases and J 7 bases, with 15 bases left between them. The CDR3 has 14 residues. The V gene's germline CDR1 is KGHSH and CDR2 LQKENI. CDR3 nucleotides: TGTGCCAGCTCATCCGGGACCCGGGGGAATGAGCAGTTCTTC. Its translation is CASSSGTRGNEQFF.

V is TRBV6-1 and J is TRBJ2-7; 9 positions agree with TRBD1. V shed 7 bases and J 3 bases; nucleotides not matched to a gene: 7. The CDR3 runs 14 residues. CDR1 is MNHNS and CDR2 is SASEGT in the germline V gene. CDR3 DNA: TGTGCCAGCACTAGGACAGGGGCGCACTACGAGCAGTACTTC. Amino acid sequence: CASTRTGAHYEQYF.

The chain combines TRBV2 with TRBJ1-5, with D possibly being TRBD1 (6 bases). Germline V gene sequence: CDR1 SNHLY, CDR2 FYNNEI. V was clipped by 3 bases and J by 2 bases, with 11 bases between them. The CDR3 loop spans 15 amino acids. CDR3 sequence: CASSDHRDRNQPQHF. CDR3 DNA sequence: TGTGCCAGCAGTGATCACAGGGATCGCAATCAGCCCCAGCATTTT.

V gene TRBV18 combines with J gene TRBJ2-7, with D possibly matching TRBD2 (5 bases). V was trimmed by 3 bases and J by 5 bases, leaving 14 bases between them. Germline lookup yields CDR1 KGHSH and CDR2 LQKENI. CDR3 length: 14 amino acids. The CDR3, as DNA: TGTGCCAGCTCACCCCGGGAAATGAGCCACGAGCAGTACTTC. Its translation is CASSPREMSHEQYF.

The V gene is TRBV6-1, the J gene TRBJ2-7, with 9 bases identical to TRBD1. The ends lost 7 bases at V and 4 bases at J; junction bases unmatched: 5. In germline, CDR1 is MNHNS, CDR2 SASEGT. This CDR3 has 13 amino acids. Written as DNA, the CDR3 is TGTGCCAGCATTCCGGGGACAGGGTACGAGCAGTACTTC. Translated, it gives CASIPGTGYEQYF.

The V gene is TRBV5-4, the J gene TRBJ2-1, with 8 bases matching TRBD2. This CDR3 contains 15 residues. With 4 bases clipped from V and 4 bases from J, the junction kept 7 bases outside the gene matches. Germline V gives CDR1 SGHNT, CDR2 YYREEE (reference sequence). The CDR3 DNA reads as TGTGCCAGCAGCCTAACTAGCGGCCTATACAATGAGCAGTTCTTC. This gives the protein CASSLTSGLYNEQFF.

The CDR3 spells CASSEAQYGYTF. CDR3 DNA sequence: TGTGCCAGCAGTGAAGCGCAGTATGGCTACACCTTC. The chain is built from TRBV6-1 and TRBJ1-2; unclear D gene. The ends were cut back, 0 bases at V and 5 bases at J, with 4 bases in the middle. The germline V gene has CDR1 MNHNS and CDR2 SASEGT. This CDR3 spans 12 amino acids.

The gene calls are TRBV5-6 and TRBJ2-1; D is possibly TRBD1 (5 bases). V lost 0 bases and J 2 bases, leaving 12 bases between the germline ends. Germline CDR1 is SGHDT and CDR2 is YYEEEE. The CDR3 consists of 16 residues. The CDR3 region is CASSLAKGLTYNEQFF. The CDR3 DNA sequence: TGTGCCAGCAGCTTGGCCAAGGGGTTAACCTACAATGAGCAGTTCTTC.

This chain connects TRBV7-3 to TRBJ2-1; D gene unclear. Germline loops: CDR1 SGHTA, CDR2 FQGTGA. The V and J ends lost 5 bases and 7 bases respectively, with 18 bases between them. This CDR3 has 15 residues. The CDR3 region is CASSLPPGGSNEQFF. CDR3 coding DNA: TGTGCCAGCAGCCTACCCCCCGGCGGATCGAATGAGCAGTTCTTC.

The chain carries TRBV4-1 and TRBJ1-1, with TRBD1 as a possible D gene (6 bases). Germline V gene lookup returns CDR1 MGHRA and CDR2 YSYEKL. With 1 base removed from V and 7 bases from J, the gap between germline ends came to 10 bases. The CDR3 extends over 13 amino acids. This CDR3 reads CASSQVEGVEAFF. CDR3 in DNA: TGCGCCAGCAGCCAAGTTGAGGGGGTTGAAGCTTTCTTT.

This chain uses TRBV7-8 with TRBJ1-1, with D possibly being TRBD1 (5 bases). The CDR3 is 14 residues long. Between the trimmed V and J ends, which lost 1 base and 6 bases, there was a span of 12 bases. Germline-derived CDR1 and CDR2 are SGHVS and FQNEAQ. The CDR3 region has the DNA TGTGCCAGCAGCTTAGGGGGGGAATATTCTGAAGCTTTCTTT. Its translation is CASSLGGEYSEAFF.

This clone showed up just once. V is TRBV7-6 and J is TRBJ2-7; 8 bases line up with TRBD1. Germline V gene data show CDR1 as SGHVS and CDR2 as FNYEAQ. This CDR3 contains 18 residues. V dropped 5 bases and J dropped 3; count of bases not matched to a gene: 18. The CDR3 protein is CASSPRGRGDRWGYEQYF. The CDR3 DNA sequence: TGTGCCAGCAGCCCAAGGGGACGAGGGGACAGGTGGGGCTACGAGCAGTACTTC. Variable domain in full (rest from reference TRBV7-6 and TRBJ2-7): GAGVSQSPRYKVTKRGQDVALRCDPISGHVSLYWYRQALGQGPEFLTYFNYEAQQDKSGLPNDRFSAERPEGSISTLTIQRTEQRDSAMYRCASSPRGRGDRWGYEQYFGPGTRLTVT.